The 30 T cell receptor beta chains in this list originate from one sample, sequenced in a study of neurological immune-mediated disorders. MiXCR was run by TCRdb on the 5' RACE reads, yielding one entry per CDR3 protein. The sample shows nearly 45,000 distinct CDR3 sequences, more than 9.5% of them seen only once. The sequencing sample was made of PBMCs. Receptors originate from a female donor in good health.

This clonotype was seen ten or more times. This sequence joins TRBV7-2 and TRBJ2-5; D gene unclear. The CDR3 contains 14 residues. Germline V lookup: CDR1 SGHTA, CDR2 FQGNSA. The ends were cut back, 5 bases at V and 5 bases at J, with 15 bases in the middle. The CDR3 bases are TGTGCCAGCAGCCCATACGGCGTGCGGGAGACCCAGTACTTC. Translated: CASSPYGVRETQYF.

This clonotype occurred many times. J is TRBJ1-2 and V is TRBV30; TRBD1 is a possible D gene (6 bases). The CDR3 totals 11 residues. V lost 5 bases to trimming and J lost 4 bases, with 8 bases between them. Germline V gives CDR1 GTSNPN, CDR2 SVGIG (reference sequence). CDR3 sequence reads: CAWVRGYGYTF. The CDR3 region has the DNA TGTGCCTGGGTCAGGGGCTATGGCTACACCTTC.

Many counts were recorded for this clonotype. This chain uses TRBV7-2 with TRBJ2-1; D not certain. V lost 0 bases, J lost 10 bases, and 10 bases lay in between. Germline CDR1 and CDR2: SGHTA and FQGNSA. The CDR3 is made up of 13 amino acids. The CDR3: CASSLAVMTEQFF. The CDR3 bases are TGTGCCAGCAGCTTAGCCGTGATGACAGAGCAGTTCTTC.

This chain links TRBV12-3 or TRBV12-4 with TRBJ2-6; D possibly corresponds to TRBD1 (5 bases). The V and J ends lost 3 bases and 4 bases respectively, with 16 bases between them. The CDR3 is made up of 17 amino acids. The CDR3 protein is CASSFRQGSLGANVLTF. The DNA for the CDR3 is TGTGCCAGCAGTTTTAGGCAGGGCTCTCTGGGGGCCAACGTCCTGACTTTC.

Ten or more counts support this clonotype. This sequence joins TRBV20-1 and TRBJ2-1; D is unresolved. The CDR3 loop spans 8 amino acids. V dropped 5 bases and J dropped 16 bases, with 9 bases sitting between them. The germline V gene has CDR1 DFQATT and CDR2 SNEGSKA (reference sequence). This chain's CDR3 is CSAGRLFF. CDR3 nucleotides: TGCAGTGCTGGGCGCCTCTTCTTC.

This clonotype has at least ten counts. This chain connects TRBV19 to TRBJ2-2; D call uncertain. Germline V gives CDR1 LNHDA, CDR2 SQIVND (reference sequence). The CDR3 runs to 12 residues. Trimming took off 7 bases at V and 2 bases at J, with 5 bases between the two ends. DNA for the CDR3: TGTGCCAGTACGCACAACACCGGGGAGCTGTTTTTT. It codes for CASTHNTGELFF.

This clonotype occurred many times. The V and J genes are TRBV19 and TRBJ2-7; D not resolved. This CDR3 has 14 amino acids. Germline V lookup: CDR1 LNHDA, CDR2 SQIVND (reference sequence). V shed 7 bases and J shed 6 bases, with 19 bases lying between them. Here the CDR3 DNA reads TGTGCCAGTACCCCGACTGGGAACATTGGCGAGCAGTACTTC. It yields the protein CASTPTGNIGEQYF. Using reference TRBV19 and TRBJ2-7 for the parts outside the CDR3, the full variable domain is DGGITQSPKYLFRKEGQNVTLSCEQNLNHDAMYWYRQDPGQGLRLIYYSQIVNDFQKGDIAEGYSVSREKKESFPLTVTSAQKNPTAFYLCASTPTGNIGEQYFGPGTRLTVT.

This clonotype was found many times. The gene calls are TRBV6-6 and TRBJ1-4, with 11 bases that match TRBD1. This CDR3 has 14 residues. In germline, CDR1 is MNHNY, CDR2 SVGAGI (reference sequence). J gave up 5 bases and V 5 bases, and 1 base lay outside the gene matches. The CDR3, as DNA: TGTGCCAGCAGTGGGACAGGGGGGAATGAAAAACTGTTTTTT. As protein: CASSGTGGNEKLFF.

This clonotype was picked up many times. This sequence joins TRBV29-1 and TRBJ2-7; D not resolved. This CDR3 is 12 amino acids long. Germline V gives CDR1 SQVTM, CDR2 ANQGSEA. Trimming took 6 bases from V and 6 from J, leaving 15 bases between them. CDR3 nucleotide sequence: TGCAGCGTCTACGGACCATTCTCCGAGCAGTACTTC. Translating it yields CSVYGPFSEQYF.

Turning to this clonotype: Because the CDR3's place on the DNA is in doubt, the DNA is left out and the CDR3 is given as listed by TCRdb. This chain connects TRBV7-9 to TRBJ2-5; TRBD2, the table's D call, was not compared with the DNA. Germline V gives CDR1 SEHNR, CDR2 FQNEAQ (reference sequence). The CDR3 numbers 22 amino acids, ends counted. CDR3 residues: CASSFYICSARLRLAGYNTQYF.

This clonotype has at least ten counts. The CDR3 is CASSLEGGSRGEQFF. CDR3 coding DNA: TGTGCCAGCAGTTTGGAGGGAGGCAGCCGGGGTGAGCAGTTCTTC. J is TRBJ2-1 and V is TRBV12-3 or TRBV12-4; the D gene is possibly TRBD2 (6 bases). Trimming took 3 bases from V and 9 from J, leaving 18 bases between them. This CDR3 spans 15 amino acids.

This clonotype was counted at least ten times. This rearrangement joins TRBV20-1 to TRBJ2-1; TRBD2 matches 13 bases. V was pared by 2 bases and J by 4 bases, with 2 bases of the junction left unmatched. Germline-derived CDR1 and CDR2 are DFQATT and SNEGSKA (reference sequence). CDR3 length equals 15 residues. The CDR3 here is CSARRTSGGYNEQFF. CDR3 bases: TGCAGTGCTAGAAGGACTAGCGGGGGTTACAATGAGCAGTTCTTC.

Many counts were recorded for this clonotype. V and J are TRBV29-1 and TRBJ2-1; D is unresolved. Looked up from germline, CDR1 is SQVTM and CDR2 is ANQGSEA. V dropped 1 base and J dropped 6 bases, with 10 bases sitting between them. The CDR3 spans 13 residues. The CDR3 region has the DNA TGCAGCGTTGAAGTTAGAGTAACCAATGAGCAGTTCTTC. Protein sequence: CSVEVRVTNEQFF.

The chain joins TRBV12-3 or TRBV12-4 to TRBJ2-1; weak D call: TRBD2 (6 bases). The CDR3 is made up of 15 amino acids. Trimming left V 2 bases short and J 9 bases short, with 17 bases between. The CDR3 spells CASSLTGTSRIEQFF. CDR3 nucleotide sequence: TGTGCCAGCAGTTTAACGGGTACTAGCAGGATTGAGCAGTTCTTC.

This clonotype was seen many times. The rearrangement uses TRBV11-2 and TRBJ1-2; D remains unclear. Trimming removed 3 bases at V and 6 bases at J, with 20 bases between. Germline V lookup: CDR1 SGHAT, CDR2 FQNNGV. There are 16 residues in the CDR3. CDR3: CASSLTGRHLTDGYTF. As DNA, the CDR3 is TGTGCCAGCAGCTTGACGGGCAGGCATCTAACTGATGGCTACACCTTC.

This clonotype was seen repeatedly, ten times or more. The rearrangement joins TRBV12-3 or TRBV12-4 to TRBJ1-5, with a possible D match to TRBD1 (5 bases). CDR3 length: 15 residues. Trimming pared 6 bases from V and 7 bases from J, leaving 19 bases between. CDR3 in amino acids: CASRPFTGDGQPQHF. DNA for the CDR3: TGTGCCAGCAGGCCCTTCACAGGAGATGGGCAGCCCCAGCATTTT.

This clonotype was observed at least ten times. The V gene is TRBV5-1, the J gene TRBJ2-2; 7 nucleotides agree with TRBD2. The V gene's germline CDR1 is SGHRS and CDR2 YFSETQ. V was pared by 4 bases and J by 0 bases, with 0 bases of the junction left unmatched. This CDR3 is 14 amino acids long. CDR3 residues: CASSGLANTGELFF. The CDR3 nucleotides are TGCGCCAGCAGCGGACTAGCGAACACCGGGGAGCTGTTTTTT.

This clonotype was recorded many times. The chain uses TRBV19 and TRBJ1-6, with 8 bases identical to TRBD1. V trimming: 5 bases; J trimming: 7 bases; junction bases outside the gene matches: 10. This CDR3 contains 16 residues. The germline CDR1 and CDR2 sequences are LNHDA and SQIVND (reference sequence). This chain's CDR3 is CASSSGTGWGNSPLHF. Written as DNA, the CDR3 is TGTGCCAGTAGTTCCGGGACAGGTTGGGGAAATTCACCCCTCCACTTT.

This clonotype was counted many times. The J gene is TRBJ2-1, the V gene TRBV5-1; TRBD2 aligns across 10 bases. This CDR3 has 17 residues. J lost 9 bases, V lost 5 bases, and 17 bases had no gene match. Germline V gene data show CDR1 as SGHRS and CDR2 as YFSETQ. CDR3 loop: CASSLPRSGGAYVEQFF. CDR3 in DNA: TGCGCCAGCAGTCTTCCTCGGAGCGGGGGGGCCTATGTTGAGCAGTTCTTC.

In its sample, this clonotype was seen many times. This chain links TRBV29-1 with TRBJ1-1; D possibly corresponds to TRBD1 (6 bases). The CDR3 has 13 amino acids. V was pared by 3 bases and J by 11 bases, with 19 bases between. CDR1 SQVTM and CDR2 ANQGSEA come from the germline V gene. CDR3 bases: TGCAGCGTTGAGGTACAACAGGGCCTTAAGGCTTTCTTT. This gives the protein CSVEVQQGLKAFF.

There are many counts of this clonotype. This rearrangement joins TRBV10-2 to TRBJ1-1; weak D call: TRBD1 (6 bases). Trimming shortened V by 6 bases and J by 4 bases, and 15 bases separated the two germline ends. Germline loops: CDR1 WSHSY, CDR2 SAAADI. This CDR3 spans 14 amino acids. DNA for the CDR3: TGCGCCAGCAGGGAAACAGGGATGGGCACTGAAGCTTTCTTT. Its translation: CASRETGMGTEAFF.

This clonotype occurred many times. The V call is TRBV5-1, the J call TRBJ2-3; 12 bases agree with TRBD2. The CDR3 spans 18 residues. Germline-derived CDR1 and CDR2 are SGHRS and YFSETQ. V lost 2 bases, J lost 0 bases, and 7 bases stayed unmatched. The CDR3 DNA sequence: TGCGCCAGCAGCTTCCCTGCTAGCGGGGGGGCAAGCACAGATACGCAGTATTTT. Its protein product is CASSFPASGGASTDTQYF.

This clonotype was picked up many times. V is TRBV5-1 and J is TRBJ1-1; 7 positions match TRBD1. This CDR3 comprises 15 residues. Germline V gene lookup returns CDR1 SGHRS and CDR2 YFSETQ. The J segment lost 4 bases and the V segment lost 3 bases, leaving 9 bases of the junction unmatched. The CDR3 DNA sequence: TGCGCCAGCAGCTCTTCGACAGGGAGGAGCACTGAAGCTTTCTTT. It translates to CASSSSTGRSTEAFF.

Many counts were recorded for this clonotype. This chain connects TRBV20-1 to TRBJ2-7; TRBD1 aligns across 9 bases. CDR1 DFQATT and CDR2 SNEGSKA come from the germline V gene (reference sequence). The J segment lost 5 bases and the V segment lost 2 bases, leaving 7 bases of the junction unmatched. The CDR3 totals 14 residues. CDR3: CSARISGTGNEQYF. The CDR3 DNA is TGCAGTGCTAGAATTTCCGGGACAGGGAACGAGCAGTACTTC.

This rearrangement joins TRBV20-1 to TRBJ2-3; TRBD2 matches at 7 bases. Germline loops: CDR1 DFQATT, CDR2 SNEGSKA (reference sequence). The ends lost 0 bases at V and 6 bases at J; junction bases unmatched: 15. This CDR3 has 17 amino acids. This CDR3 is CSARDPSAGWPGDTQYF. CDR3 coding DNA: TGCAGTGCTAGAGATCCCTCAGCGGGGTGGCCAGGCGATACGCAGTATTTT.

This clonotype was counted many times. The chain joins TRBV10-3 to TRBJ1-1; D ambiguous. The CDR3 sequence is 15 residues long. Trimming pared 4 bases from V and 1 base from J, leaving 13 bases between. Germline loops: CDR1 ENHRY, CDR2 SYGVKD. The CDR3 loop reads CAISVGGSSNTEAFF. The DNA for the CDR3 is TGTGCCATCAGTGTAGGCGGCTCCTCGAACACTGAAGCTTTCTTT.

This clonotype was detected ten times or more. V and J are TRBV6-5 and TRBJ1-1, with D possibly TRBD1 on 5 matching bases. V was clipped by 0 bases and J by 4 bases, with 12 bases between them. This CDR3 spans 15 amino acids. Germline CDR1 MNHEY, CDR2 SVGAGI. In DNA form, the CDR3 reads TGTGCCAGCAGTTACTCGAGGGGCCAAGCCACTGAAGCTTTCTTT. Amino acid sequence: CASSYSRGQATEAFF.

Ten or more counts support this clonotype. CDR3 nucleotides: TGTGCCAGCAGCGTAGCTACGGCGGGGTTGTGGGGCTACACCTTC. Its translation is CASSVATAGLWGYTF. The chain uses TRBV9 and TRBJ1-2; D ambiguous. The CDR3 runs to 15 residues. Germline V gene sequence: CDR1 SGDLS, CDR2 YYNGEE. The V and J ends lost 0 bases and 8 bases respectively, with 17 bases between them. The entire variable domain, with the rest obtained from reference TRBV9 and TRBJ1-2, is as follows: DSGVTQTPKHLITATGQRVTLRCSPRSGDLSVYWYQQSLDQGLQFLIQYYNGEERAKGNILERFSAQQFPDLHSELNLSSLELGDSALYFCASSVATAGLWGYTFGSGTRLTVV.

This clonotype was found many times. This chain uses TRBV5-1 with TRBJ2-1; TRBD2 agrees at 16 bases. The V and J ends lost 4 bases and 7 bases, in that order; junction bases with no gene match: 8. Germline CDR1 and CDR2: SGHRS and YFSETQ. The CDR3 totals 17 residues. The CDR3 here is CASSQPGLAGGPNEQFF. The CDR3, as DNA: TGCGCCAGCAGCCAACCGGGACTAGCGGGGGGGCCTAATGAGCAGTTCTTC.

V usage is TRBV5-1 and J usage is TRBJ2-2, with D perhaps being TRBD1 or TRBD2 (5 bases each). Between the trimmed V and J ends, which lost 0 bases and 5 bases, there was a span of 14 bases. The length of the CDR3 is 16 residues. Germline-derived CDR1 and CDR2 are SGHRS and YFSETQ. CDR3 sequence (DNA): TGCGCCAGCAGCTTGGTTGAGGGGCGTGAAACCGGGGAGCTGTTTTTT. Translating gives CASSLVEGRETGELFF.